This T cell receptor (beta chain) was found in a study of CD8 T cells in ankylosing spondylitis. Findings and caveats of the study: What appeared characteristic of ankylosing spondylitis blood was a TCR beta motif of eight highly homologous variants. Disease-linked clones reportedly showed significant enrichment in matched ankylosing spondylitis synovial fluid. With a CD8+ phenotype, disease-linked clones were relatively rare in peripheral blood.

Trimming shortened V by 1 base and J by 6 bases, and 16 bases separated the two germline ends. The CDR3 extends over 15 amino acids. In germline, CDR1 is DFQATT, CDR2 SNEGSKA (reference sequence). Quantitative molecular-barcoded 5'-RACE generated the TCR beta libraries. One entry per CDR3 protein, called by TCRdb with MiXCR from the 5' RACE reads. In the table there are approximately 500,000 distinct CDR3 sequences, about 13% of which are singletons. Points on this clonotype: The antigen is undetermined.

This TCR was recovered from a male donor with ankylosing spondylitis. Sequenced material: blood, either unsorted or a sorted T cell fraction (not recorded which). The V call is TRBV20-1, the J call TRBJ2-1; D not resolved. The CDR3 bases are TGCAGTGCTAGAGCTGTGGCTATGGTACGCAATGAGCAGTTCTTC. Protein sequence: CSARAVAMVRNEQFF.